These 8 T cell receptor beta chains were all obtained from the same sample, sequenced in a study of blood T cell repertoires in COVID-19. Profiling relied on immunoSEQ multiplex PCR, and the TCRdb table lists in-frame clones only, not all of them. Among 400,000 to 450,000 clones listed, roughly 87% were seen once. The sequenced sample was PBMCs or T cells enriched from blood (not recorded which). The source is a man in his late teens or twenties who had recovered from COVID-19.

The rearrangement links TRBV6-5 to TRBJ2-1; TRBD1 agrees at 8 bases. This CDR3 is built from 15 residues. Trimming at V came to 9 bases and at J to 4 bases, leaving 11 bases not matched to a gene. Germline-derived CDR1 and CDR2 are MNHEY and SVGAGI. In DNA, the CDR3 is TGTGCCAGTACCCTGACAGGGGAGGAATACAATGAGCAGTTCTTC. Residues: CASTLTGEEYNEQFF.

The J gene is TRBJ2-3, the V gene TRBV9, with D uncertain. The CDR3 spans 15 residues. V was trimmed by 0 bases and J by 1 base, leaving 9 bases between them. The germline CDR1 and CDR2 sequences are SGDLS and YYNGEE. The CDR3 is CASSVDSVGTDTQYF. CDR3 bases: TGTGCCAGCAGCGTAGATTCGGTGGGCACAGATACGCAGTATTTT.

The rearrangement links TRBV15 to TRBJ1-1; unclear D gene. The CDR3 is made up of 15 amino acids. Trimming cost V 0 bases and J 4 bases, with 12 bases left between them. The germline CDR1 and CDR2 sequences are LNHNV and YYDKDF (reference sequence). CDR3 DNA: TGTGCCACCAGCAGAGAGGACGGAGGTTCCACTGAAGCTTTCTTT. The encoded protein is CATSREDGGSTEAFF.

The J gene is TRBJ1-6, the V gene TRBV5-1, with 10 bases that match TRBD1. V trimming: 0 bases; J trimming: 9 bases; junction bases outside the gene matches: 3. The CDR3 has 15 amino acids. The V gene's germline CDR1 is SGHRS and CDR2 YFSETQ. CDR3 sequence: CASSLEGTGVSPLHF. The CDR3, as DNA: TGCGCCAGCAGCTTGGAAGGGACAGGGGTTTCACCCCTCCACTTT.

This clone appeared once. This chain joins TRBV2 and TRBJ1-4, with 8 bases fitting TRBD1. The V segment lost 7 bases and the J segment 4 bases; nucleotides outside the gene matches: 14. This CDR3 contains 17 residues. Germline CDR1 and CDR2: SNHLY and FYNNEI. CDR3 amino acids: CASISGGKGALNEKLFF. DNA of the CDR3: TGTGCCAGCATTTCAGGGGGCAAGGGGGCCCTTAATGAAAAACTGTTTTTT.

Only a few counts were recorded for this clone. This chain uses TRBV5-6 with TRBJ1-1, with D uncertain. Trimming stripped 4 bases from V and 0 bases from J, with 13 bases between. CDR1 SGHDT and CDR2 YYEEEE come from the germline V gene. This CDR3 is 15 amino acids long. The CDR3 region is CASSPYVALNTEAFF. The CDR3 DNA follows: TGTGCCAGCAGCCCCTACGTCGCCCTGAACACTGAAGCTTTCTTT.

V and J are TRBV3-1 (or the pseudogene TRBV3-2) and TRBJ2-1; D gene unclear. This CDR3 has 17 amino acids. From germline, CDR1 is LGHDT and CDR2 YNNKEL (reference sequence). Trimming shortened V by 2 bases and J by 7 bases, and 21 bases separated the two germline ends. The CDR3 DNA sequence: TGTGCCAGCAGCCAACTACGGTCCCGCGAGGCCCCTAATGAGCAGTTCTTC. Translation: CASSQLRSREAPNEQFF.

The chain combines TRBV5-1 with TRBJ2-3, with 8 positions matching TRBD2. The trim removed 1 base at V and 5 bases at J, leaving 6 bases unmatched. CDR3 length: 15 amino acids. The V gene's germline CDR1 is SGHRS and CDR2 YFSETQ. CDR3 loop: CASSLPGLGEDTQYF. CDR3 coding DNA: TGCGCCAGCAGCTTGCCGGGACTAGGGGAAGATACGCAGTATTTT.